The clone carrying this T cell receptor (beta chain) was counted between two and nine times. Its antigen is unidentified. This sample was included in a study of T cell repertoires in cytomegalovirus infection. Across the whole study: CMV infection plus the matching HLA type was flagged by public TCR beta signatures.

The ends were cut back, 4 bases at V and 12 bases at J, with 16 bases in the middle. The CDR3 covers 12 residues. Per germline, CDR1 SQVTM and CDR2 ANQGSEA. Each CDR3 protein gets one entry after TCRdb re-called the reads with MiXCR. The sample has about 460,000 distinct CDR3 sequences, over 9% seen once. Study results and limitations: The response measured ex vivo was dominated by TCR beta clonotypes (HLA-C-restricted and CMV-specific). The cumulative frequency of public TCR beta families identified carriers of CMV plus the relevant HLA.

The gene calls are TRBV29-1 and TRBJ2-1; maybe TRBD1 (6 bases). The clonotype originates from a human donor in good health (CMV status not recorded). Some clones in this sample may be carry-over from other donors' samples. Sequenced: PBMCs. This CDR3 is CSVGDRFERQFF. CDR3 nucleotide sequence: TGCAGCGTTGGCGACAGGTTCGAACGGCAGTTCTTC.